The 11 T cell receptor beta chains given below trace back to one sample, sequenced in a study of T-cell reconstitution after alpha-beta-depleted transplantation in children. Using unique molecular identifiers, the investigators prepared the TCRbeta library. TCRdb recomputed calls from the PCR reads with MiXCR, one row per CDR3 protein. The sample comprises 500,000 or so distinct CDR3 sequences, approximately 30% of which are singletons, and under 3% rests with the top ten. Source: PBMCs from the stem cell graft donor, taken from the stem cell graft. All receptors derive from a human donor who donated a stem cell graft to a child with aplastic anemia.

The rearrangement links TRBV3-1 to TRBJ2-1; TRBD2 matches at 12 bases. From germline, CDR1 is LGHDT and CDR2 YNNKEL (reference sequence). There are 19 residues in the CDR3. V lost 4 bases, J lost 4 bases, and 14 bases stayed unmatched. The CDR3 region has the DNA TGTGCCAGCAGCCGACCGGGGACTAGCGGGTCTGCCCTTTACAATGAGCAGTTCTTC. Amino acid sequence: CASSRPGTSGSALYNEQFF.

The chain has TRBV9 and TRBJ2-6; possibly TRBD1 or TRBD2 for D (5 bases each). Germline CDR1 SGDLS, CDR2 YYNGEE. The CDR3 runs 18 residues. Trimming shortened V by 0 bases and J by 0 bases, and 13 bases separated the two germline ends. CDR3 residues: CASSVVRDPFSGANVLTF. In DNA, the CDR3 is TGTGCCAGCAGCGTAGTAAGGGACCCATTCTCTGGGGCCAACGTCCTGACTTTC.

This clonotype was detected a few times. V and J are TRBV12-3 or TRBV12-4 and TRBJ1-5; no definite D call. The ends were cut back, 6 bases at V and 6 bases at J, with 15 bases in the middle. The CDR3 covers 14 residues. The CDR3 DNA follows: TGTGCCAGCAGCCACGCCACCGTCGGTCAGCCCCAGCATTTT. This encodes CASSHATVGQPQHF.

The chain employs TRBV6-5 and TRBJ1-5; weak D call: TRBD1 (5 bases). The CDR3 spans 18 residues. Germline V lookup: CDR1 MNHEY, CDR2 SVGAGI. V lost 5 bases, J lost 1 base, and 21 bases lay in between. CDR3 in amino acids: CASSHLGQGQWSNQPQHF. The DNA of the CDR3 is TGTGCCAGCAGTCACCTTGGGCAGGGCCAGTGGAGCAATCAGCCCCAGCATTTT.

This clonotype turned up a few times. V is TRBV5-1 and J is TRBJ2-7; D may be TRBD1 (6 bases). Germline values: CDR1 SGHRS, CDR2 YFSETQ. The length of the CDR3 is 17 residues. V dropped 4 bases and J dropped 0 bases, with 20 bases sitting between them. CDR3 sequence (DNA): TGCGCCAGCAGCCCACGGCGCCGGGACATGTACTCCTACGAGCAGTACGTC. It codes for CASSPRRRDMYSYEQYV.

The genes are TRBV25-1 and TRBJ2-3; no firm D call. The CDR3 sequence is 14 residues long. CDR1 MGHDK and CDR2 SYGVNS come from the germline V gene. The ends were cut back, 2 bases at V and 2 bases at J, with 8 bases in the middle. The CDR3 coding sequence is TGTGCCAGCAGTGAACACTCAATCACAGATACGCAGTATTTT. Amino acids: CASSEHSITDTQYF. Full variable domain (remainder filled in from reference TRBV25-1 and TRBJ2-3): EADIYQTPRYLVIGTGKKITLECSQTMGHDKMYWYQQDPGMELHLIHYSYGVNSTEKGDLSSESTVSRIRTEHFPLTLESARPSHTSQYLCASSEHSITDTQYFGPGTRLTVL.

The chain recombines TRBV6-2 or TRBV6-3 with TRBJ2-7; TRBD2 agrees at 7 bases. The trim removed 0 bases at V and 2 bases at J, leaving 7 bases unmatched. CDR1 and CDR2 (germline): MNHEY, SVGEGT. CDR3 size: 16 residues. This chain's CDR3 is CASSYSIGGGTYEQYV. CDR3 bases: TGTGCCAGCAGTTACTCGATCGGCGGGGGAACCTACGAGCAGTACGTC.

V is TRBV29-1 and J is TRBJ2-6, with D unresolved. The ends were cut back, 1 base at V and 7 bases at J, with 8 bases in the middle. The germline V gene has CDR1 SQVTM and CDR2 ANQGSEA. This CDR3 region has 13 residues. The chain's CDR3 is CSVEGRGANVLTF. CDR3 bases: TGCAGCGTTGAAGGCAGAGGTGCCAACGTCCTGACTTTC.

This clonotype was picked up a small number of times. The DNA of the CDR3 is TGCGCCAGCAGCCATGGGACAGGGGCCATCGGAAACACCATATATTTT. Protein sequence: CASSHGTGAIGNTIYF. V usage is TRBV5-1 and J usage is TRBJ1-3, with TRBD1 matching over 10 bases. CDR3 size: 16 residues. J gave up 4 bases and V 4 bases, and 8 bases lay outside the gene matches. Germline V gene sequence: CDR1 SGHRS, CDR2 YFSETQ.

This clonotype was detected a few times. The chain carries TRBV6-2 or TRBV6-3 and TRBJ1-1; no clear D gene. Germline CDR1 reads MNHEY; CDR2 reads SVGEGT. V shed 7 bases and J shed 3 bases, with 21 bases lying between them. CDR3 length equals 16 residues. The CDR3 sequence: CASTPRGVSVDTEAFF. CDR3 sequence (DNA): TGTGCCAGCACCCCCCGCGGGGTTTCGGTGGACACTGAAGCTTTCTTT.

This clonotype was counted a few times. DNA of the CDR3: TGCAGTGCTAGAGATTGGACTAGCGGGAGTACCGGGGAGCTGTTTTTT. Its translation: CSARDWTSGSTGELFF. V gene TRBV20-1 combines with J gene TRBJ2-2; TRBD2 agrees at 13 bases. After removal of 0 bases from V and 5 bases from J, the junction contained 3 bases not matched to a gene. Germline CDR1 and CDR2: DFQATT and SNEGSKA (reference sequence). The CDR3 has 16 residues.